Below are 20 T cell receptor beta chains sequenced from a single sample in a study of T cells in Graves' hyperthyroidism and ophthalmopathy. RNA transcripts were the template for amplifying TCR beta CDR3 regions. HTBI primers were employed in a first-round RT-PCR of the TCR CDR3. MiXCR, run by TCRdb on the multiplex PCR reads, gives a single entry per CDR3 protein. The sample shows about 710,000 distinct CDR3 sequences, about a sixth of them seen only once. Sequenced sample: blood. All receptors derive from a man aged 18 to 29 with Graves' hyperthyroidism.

DNA of the CDR3: TGTGCCAGCACCTCGGGGGCCTCCTACAATGAGCAGTTCTTC. This gives the protein CASTSGASYNEQFF. The chain is built from TRBV6-2 or TRBV6-3 and TRBJ2-1; D tentatively reads TRBD1 or TRBD2 (6 bases each). The CDR3 runs to 14 residues. Germline V lookup: CDR1 MNHEY, CDR2 SVGEGT. The V end lost 7 bases, the J end lost 0 bases, and 10 bases lay between the germline ends.

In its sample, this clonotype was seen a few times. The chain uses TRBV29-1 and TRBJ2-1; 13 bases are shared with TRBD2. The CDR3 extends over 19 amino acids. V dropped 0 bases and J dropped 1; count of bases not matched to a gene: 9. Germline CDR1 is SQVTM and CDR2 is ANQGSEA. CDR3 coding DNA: TGCAGCGTTGAAGATGTTTTTGGACTAGCGGGAGAATCCTACAATGAGCAGTTCTTC. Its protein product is CSVEDVFGLAGESYNEQFF.

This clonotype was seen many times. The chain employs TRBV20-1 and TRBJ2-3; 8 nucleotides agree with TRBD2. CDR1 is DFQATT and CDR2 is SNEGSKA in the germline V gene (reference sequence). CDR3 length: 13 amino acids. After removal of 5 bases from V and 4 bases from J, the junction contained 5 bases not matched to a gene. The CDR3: CSARGGRADTQYF. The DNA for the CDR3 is TGCAGTGCTCGGGGGGGCCGTGCAGATACGCAGTATTTT.

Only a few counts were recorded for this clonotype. The CDR3 reads CASSPRGAEYGYTF. The CDR3 DNA is TGTGCCAGCAGCCCGCGGGGGGCGGAGTATGGCTACACCTTC. The chain uses TRBV7-2 and TRBJ1-2, with a weak D call TRBD1 (6 bases). This CDR3 is built from 14 residues. The germline V gene has CDR1 SGHTA and CDR2 FQGNSA. V was shortened by 5 bases and J by 5 bases, with 15 bases between the two germline ends.

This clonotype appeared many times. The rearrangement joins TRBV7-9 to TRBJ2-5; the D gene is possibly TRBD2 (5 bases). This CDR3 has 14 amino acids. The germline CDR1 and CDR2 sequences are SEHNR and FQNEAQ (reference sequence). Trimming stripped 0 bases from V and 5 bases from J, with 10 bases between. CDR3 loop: CASSLAGVWETQYF. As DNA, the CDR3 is TGTGCCAGCAGCTTAGCGGGAGTGTGGGAGACCCAGTACTTC.

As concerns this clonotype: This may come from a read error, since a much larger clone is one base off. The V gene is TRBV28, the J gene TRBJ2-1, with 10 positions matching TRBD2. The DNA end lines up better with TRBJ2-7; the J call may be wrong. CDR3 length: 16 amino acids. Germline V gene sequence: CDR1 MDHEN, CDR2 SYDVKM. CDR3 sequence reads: CASSPLSSGRYNEQYF. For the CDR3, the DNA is TGTGCCAGCAGTCCCCTATCTAGCGGGAGATACAATGAGCAGTACTTC.

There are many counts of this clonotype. This CDR3 is CAPPGGSVQYF. The CDR3 DNA reads TGTGCCCCTCCAGGGGGTTCCGTCCAGTACTTC. This rearrangement joins TRBV28 to TRBJ2-5, with 7 nucleotides matching TRBD1. Germline loops: CDR1 MDHEN, CDR2 SYDVKM. The CDR3 totals 11 residues. With 11 bases clipped from V and 10 bases from J, the junction kept 10 bases outside the gene matches. The full variable domain, its missing parts supplied by reference TRBV28 and TRBJ2-5, is DVKVTQSSRYLVKRTGEKVFLECVQDMDHENMFWYRQDPGLGLRLIYFSYDVKMKEKGDIPEGYSVSREKKERFSLILESASTNQTSMYLCAPPGGSVQYFGPGTRLLVL.

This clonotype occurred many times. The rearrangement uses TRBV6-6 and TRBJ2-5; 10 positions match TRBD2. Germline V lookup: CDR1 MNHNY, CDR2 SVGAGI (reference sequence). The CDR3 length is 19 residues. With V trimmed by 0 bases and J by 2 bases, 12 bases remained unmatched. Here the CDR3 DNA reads TGTGCCAGCAGTTACTCCTCGGGGTTAGCGGGAGGTATTCAAGAGACCCAGTACTTC. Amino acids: CASSYSSGLAGGIQETQYF.

This CDR3 reads CAWSVWQGHKTQYF. The CDR3 DNA is TGTGCCTGGAGTGTATGGCAGGGCCATAAGACCCAGTACTTC. The chain uses TRBV30 and TRBJ2-5; TRBD1 might be the D (5 bases). The V and J ends lost 0 bases and 6 bases respectively, with 14 bases between them. CDR1 GTSNPN and CDR2 SVGIG come from the germline V gene (reference sequence). This CDR3 contains 14 residues.

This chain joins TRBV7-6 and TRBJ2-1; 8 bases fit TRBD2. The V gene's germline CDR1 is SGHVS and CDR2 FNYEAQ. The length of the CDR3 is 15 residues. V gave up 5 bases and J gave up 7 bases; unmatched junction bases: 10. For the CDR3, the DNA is TGTGCCAGCAGCCTCCTAGCGGGTTCTAGAAATGAGCAGTTCTTC. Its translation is CASSLLAGSRNEQFF.

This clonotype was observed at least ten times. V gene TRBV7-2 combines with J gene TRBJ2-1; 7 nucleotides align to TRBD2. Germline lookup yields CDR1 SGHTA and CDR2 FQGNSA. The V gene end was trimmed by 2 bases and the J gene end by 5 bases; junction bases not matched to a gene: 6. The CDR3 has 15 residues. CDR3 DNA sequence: TGTGCCAGCAGCTTACGTAGCGGGCCGAACAATGAGCAGTTCTTC. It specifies CASSLRSGPNNEQFF.

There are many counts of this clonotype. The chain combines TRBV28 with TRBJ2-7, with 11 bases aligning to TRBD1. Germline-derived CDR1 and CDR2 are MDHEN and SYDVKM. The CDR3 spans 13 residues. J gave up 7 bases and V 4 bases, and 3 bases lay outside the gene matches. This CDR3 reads CASSWTGGLEQYF. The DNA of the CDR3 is TGTGCCAGCAGTTGGACAGGGGGCTTGGAGCAGTACTTC. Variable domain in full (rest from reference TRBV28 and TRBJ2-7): DVKVTQSSRYLVKRTGEKVFLECVQDMDHENMFWYRQDPGLGLRLIYFSYDVKMKEKGDIPEGYSVSREKKERFSLILESASTNQTSMYLCASSWTGGLEQYFGPGTRLTVT.

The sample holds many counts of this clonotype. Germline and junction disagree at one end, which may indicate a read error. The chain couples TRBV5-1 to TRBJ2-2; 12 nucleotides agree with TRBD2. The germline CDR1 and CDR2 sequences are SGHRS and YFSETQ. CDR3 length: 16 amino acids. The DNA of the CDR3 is TGTGCCAGCAGTTCCCGGCTAGCGGGAGGGACCGGGGAGCTGTTTTTT. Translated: CASSSRLAGGTGELFF.

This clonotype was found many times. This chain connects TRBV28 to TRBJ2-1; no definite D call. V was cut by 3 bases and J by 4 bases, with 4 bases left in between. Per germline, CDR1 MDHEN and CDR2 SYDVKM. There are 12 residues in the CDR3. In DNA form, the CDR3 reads TGTGCCAGCAGTTTGTGGTACAATGAGCAGTTCTTC. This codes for CASSLWYNEQFF.

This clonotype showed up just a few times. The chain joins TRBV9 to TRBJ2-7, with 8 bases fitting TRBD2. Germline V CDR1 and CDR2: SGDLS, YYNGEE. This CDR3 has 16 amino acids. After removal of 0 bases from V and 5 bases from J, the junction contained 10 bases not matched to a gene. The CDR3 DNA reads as TGTGCCAGCAGCGTAGGGGAGGCGGGACTAGTAAACGAGCAGTACTTC. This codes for CASSVGEAGLVNEQYF.

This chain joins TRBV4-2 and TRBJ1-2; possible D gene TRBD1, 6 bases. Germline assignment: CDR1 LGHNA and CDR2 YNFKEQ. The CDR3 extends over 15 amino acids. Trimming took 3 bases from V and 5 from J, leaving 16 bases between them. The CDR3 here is CASSQSRTDPYGYTF. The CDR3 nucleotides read TGTGCCAGCAGCCAGAGCCGGACAGACCCTTATGGCTACACCTTC.

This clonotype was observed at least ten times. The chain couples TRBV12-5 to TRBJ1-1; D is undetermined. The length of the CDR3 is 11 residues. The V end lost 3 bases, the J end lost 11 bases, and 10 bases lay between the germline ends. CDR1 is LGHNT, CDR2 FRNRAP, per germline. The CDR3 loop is CASGLEGTAFF. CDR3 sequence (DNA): TGTGCTAGTGGTTTAGAGGGAACGGCTTTCTTT.

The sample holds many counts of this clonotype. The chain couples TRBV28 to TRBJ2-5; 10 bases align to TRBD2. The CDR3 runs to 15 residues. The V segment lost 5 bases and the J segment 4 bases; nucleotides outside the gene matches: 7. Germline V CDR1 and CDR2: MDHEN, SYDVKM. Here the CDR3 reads CASSPGTSVGETQYF. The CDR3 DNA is TGTGCCAGCAGTCCCGGGACTAGCGTGGGAGAGACCCAGTACTTC.

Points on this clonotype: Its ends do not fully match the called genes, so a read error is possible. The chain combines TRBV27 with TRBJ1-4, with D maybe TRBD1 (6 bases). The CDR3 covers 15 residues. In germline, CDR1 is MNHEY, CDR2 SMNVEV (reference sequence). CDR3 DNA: TGTGCCAGCAGTCCGCGACAGGATACGACTGAAAGACTGTTTTTT. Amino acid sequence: CASSPRQDTTERLFF. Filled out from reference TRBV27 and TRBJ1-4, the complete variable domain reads EAQVTQNPRYLITVTGKKLTVTCSQNMNHEYMSWYRQDPGLGLRQIYYSMNVEVTDKGDVPEGYKVSRKEKRNFPLILESPSPNQTSLYFCASSPRQDTTERLFFGSGTQLSVL.

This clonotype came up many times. CDR3 protein: CASHGGTEAFF. Written as DNA, the CDR3 is TGTGCCAGCCACGGGGGGACTGAAGCTTTCTTT. This chain uses TRBV18 with TRBJ1-1, with a tentative D call TRBD1 (5 bases). V was clipped by 8 bases and J by 5 bases, with 9 bases between them. Germline V lookup: CDR1 KGHSH, CDR2 LQKENI. The CDR3 covers 11 residues. The complete variable domain, with remaining parts taken from reference TRBV18 and TRBJ1-1, reads NAGVMQNPRHLVRRRGQEARLRCSPMKGHSHVYWYRQLPEEGLKFMVYLQKENIIDESGMPKERFSAEFPKEGPSILRIQQVVRGDSAAYFCASHGGTEAFFGQGTRLTVV.